This T cell receptor beta chain was identified during a study of post-analysis software for immune sequencing data. Study-level results: People with multiple sclerosis had a significantly lower normalized Chao1 diversity than controls did. Comparison of patients with controls showed five TRBV segments more frequent in patients, TRBV5-6, TRBV5-1 and TRBV20-1 among them.

Prepared libraries of TCR beta cDNA carried unique molecular identifiers. Each CDR3 protein is one row after TCRdb ran MiXCR on the PCR reads. In the table there are about 770,000 distinct CDR3 sequences, about 43% of which are singletons. Germline CDR1 reads SGDLS; CDR2 reads YYNGEE. The CDR3 sequence is 14 residues long. V gave up 0 bases and J gave up 5 bases, with 11 bases separating them. About this clonotype: The antigen is unknown.

The sample comprised blood. This TCR was recovered from a girl between 10 and 17 years old with multiple sclerosis. This rearrangement joins TRBV9 to TRBJ2-5; D assignment may be TRBD1 or TRBD2 (5 bases each). The chain's CDR3 is CASSVEEGEETQYF. The CDR3 bases are TGTGCCAGCAGCGTAGAAGAAGGGGAGGAGACCCAGTACTTC. The variable domain in full, with the rest retrieved from reference TRBV9 and TRBJ2-5, is DSGVTQTPKHLITATGQRVTLRCSPRSGDLSVYWYQQSLDQGLQFLIQYYNGEERAKGNILERFSAQQFPDLHSELNLSSLELGDSALYFCASSVEEGEETQYFGPGTRLLVL.